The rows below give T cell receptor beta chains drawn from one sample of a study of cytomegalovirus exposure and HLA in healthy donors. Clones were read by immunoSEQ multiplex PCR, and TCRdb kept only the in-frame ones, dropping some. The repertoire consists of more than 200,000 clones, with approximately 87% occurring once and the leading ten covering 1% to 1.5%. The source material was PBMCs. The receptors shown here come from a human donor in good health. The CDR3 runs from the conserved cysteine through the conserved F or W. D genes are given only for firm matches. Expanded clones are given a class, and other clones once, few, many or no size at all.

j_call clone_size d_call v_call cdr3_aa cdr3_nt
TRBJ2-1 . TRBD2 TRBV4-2 CASSQETSGSARPQREQFF TGTGCCAGCAGCCAAGAAACTAGCGGGAGTGCAAGACCCCAGAGAGAGCAGTTCTTC
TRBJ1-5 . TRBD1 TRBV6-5 CASSVRQGGQPQHF TGTGCCAGCAGTGTTAGACAGGGGGGCCAGCCCCAGCATTTT
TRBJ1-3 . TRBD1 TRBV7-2 CASSSQTGTAGNTIYF TGTGCCAGCAGCTCACAAACAGGGACAGCAGGAAACACCATATATTTT
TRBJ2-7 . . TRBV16 CASSPMGGPHEQYF TGTGCCAGCAGCCCAATGGGGGGGCCCCACGAGCAGTACTTC
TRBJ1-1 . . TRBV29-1 CSVFMNTEAFF TGCAGCGTATTCATGAACACTGAAGCTTTCTTT
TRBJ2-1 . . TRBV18 CASSLDSAMVLGQFF TGTGCCAGCTCACTTGACTCGGCTATGGTATTAGGACAGTTCTTC
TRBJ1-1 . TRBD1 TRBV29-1 CSVEDGEETGGLNTEAFF TGCAGCGTTGAAGACGGGGAAGAAACAGGGGGCTTGAACACTGAAGCTTTCTTT
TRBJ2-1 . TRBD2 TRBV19 CASSRDGPSGSSNEQFF TGTGCCAGTAGTAGGGACGGTCCTAGCGGGAGTTCTAATGAGCAGTTCTTC
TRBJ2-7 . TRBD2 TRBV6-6 CAGGPVHEQYF TGTGCGGGAGGGCCCGTCCACGAGCAGTACTTC
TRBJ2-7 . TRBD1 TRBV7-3 CASSPGQGGFYEQYF TGTGCCAGCAGCCCGGGACAGGGAGGGTTTTACGAGCAGTACTTC
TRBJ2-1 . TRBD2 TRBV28 CASSLLAGNNEQFF TGTGCCAGCAGTTTACTAGCGGGAAATAATGAGCAGTTCTTC
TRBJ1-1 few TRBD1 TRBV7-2 CASGISRDSLEAFF TGTGCCAGCGGAATCTCCCGGGACAGCCTTGAAGCTTTCTTT
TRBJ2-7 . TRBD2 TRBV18 CASSPPMAGGYSYEQYF TGTGCCAGCTCACCACCGATGGCGGGAGGGTACTCCTACGAGCAGTACTTC
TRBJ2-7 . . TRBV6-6 CASSYSSQGGSYEQYF TGTGCCAGCAGTTACTCGTCCCAGGGGGGATCCTACGAGCAGTACTTC
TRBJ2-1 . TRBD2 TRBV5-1 CASSLSRLASYNEQFF TGCGCCAGCAGCTTGTCGAGACTAGCTTCCTACAATGAGCAGTTCTTC
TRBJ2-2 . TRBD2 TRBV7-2 CASSLLAGVIGELFF TGTGCCAGCAGCTTACTAGCGGGAGTTATCGGGGAGCTGTTTTTT
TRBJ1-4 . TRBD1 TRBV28 CASHGTGRSSTNEKLFF TGTGCCAGCCATGGGACAGGGCGAAGTAGCACTAATGAAAAACTGTTTTTT
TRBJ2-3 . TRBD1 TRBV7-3 CASSLGTGGYTDTQYF TGTGCCAGCAGCTTAGGGACAGGCGGGTACACAGATACGCAGTATTTT
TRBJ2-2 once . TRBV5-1 CASSLWQGSPGELFF TGCGCCAGCAGCTTGTGGCAGGGTAGTCCCGGGGAGCTGTTTTTT
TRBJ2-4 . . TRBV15 CATSRERGAAKNIQYF TGTGCCACCAGCAGAGAAAGGGGCGCGGCCAAAAACATTCAGTACTTC
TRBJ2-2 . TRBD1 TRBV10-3 CAVRQGAAGELFF TGTGCCGTCCGACAGGGGGCGGCCGGGGAGCTGTTTTTT
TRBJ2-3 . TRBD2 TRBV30 CAWSVLAGVTDTQYF TGTGCCTGGAGTGTCCTAGCGGGAGTCACAGATACGCAGTATTTT
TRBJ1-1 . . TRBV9 CASSVEGVGNTEAFF TGTGCCAGCAGCGTAGAAGGGGTGGGGAACACTGAAGCTTTCTTT
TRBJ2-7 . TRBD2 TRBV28 CASTTDSGRYEQYF TGTGCCAGCACCACCGATAGCGGGAGGTACGAGCAGTACTTC
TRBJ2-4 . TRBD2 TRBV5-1 CASSLAGLAGAKNIQYF TGCGCCAGCAGCTTGGCGGGACTAGCGGGAGCCAAAAACATTCAGTACTTC